The entry below describes one T cell receptor (beta chain). These data belong to a study of lymphopenia after photon versus proton radiotherapy. The CDR3 has 17 amino acids. The repertoire was sequenced with immunoSEQ multiplex PCR; TCRdb's copy has only in-frame clones and lacks some. The table has 30,000 to 35,000 clones, approximately 92% seen once. The receptor was isolated from a woman in her sixties or seventies with pancreatic cancer. Some clones in this sample may be carry-over from other donors' samples. The sequenced sample was peripheral blood, obtained from a patient treated with proton-based radiotherapy. The chain couples TRBV21-1 to TRBJ2-2; TRBD1, the table's D call, lacks a check against the DNA. TRBV21-1 is classified as a pseudogene. CDR3 nucleotide sequence: TGTGCCAGCAGCAAAGAACCCGGGACAGGGAGGACCGGGGAGCTGTTTTTT. It codes for CASSKEPGTGRTGELFF.